A selection of T cell receptor beta chains follows, all from one sample in a study of blood T cells in healthy people across ages. MiXCR, run by TCRdb on the 5' RACE reads, gives a single entry per CDR3 protein. Of 890,000 or so distinct CDR3 sequences listed, approximately 67% are singletons. The material sequenced was blood. These receptors all come from a man aged 25-45 years in good health. Both conserved end residues are part of each CDR3. A D gene is named only where the DNA matches it firmly. Rows give clone size only sometimes, using once, few, many, or a class for an expanded clone.

clone_size: NA; j_call: TRBJ2-3; v_call: TRBV7-2; d_call: NA; cdr3_aa: CASSSSTGTDTQYF; cdr3_nt: TGTGCCAGCAGCTCCTCGACAGGCACAGATACGCAGTATTTT
clone_size: many; j_call: TRBJ2-7; v_call: TRBV11-2; d_call: NA; cdr3_aa: CASSLDPTGGEQYF; cdr3_nt: TGTGCCAGCAGCTTAGATCCGACGGGCGGGGAGCAGTACTTC
clone_size: NA; j_call: TRBJ1-5; v_call: TRBV20-1; d_call: TRBD1; cdr3_aa: CSGDRGGDQPQHF; cdr3_nt: TGCAGTGGGGACAGGGGAGGGGATCAGCCCCAGCATTTT
clone_size: NA; j_call: TRBJ1-5; v_call: TRBV29-1; d_call: TRBD1; cdr3_aa: CSVAGQAGQPQHF; cdr3_nt: TGCAGCGTTGCCGGACAGGCGGGACAGCCCCAGCATTTT
clone_size: few; j_call: TRBJ2-1; v_call: TRBV12-3/TRBV12-4; d_call: TRBD1; cdr3_aa: CASRNPQGAPYNEQFF; cdr3_nt: TGTGCCAGCAGAAACCCTCAGGGGGCCCCCTACAATGAGCAGTTCTTC
clone_size: NA; j_call: TRBJ1-2; v_call: TRBV27; d_call: NA; cdr3_aa: CASSLFKGGLYGYTF; cdr3_nt: TGTGCCAGCAGTTTATTCAAGGGGGGCCTCTATGGCTACACCTTC
clone_size: few; j_call: TRBJ2-5; v_call: TRBV4-3; d_call: NA; cdr3_aa: CASSLGGTYQETQYF; cdr3_nt: TGCGCCAGCTCCCTGGGCGGGACGTACCAAGAGACCCAGTACTTC
clone_size: once; j_call: TRBJ2-2; v_call: TRBV4-1; d_call: NA; cdr3_aa: CASSQGMSGELFF; cdr3_nt: TGCGCCAGCAGCCAAGGGATGTCCGGGGAGCTGTTTTTT
clone_size: NA; j_call: TRBJ2-5; v_call: TRBV7-3; d_call: TRBD1; cdr3_aa: CASSLWGTGGETQYF; cdr3_nt: TGTGCCAGCAGCTTATGGGGCACAGGGGGAGAGACCCAGTACTTC
clone_size: NA; j_call: TRBJ1-1; v_call: TRBV20-1; d_call: NA; cdr3_aa: CSAPRQALNTEAFF; cdr3_nt: TGCAGTGCTCCCCGACAGGCCTTGAACACTGAAGCTTTCTTT
clone_size: NA; j_call: TRBJ2-3; v_call: TRBV5-6; d_call: NA; cdr3_aa: CASLTPGGSADTQYF; cdr3_nt: TGTGCCAGCCTTACACCAGGCGGGTCGGCAGATACGCAGTATTTT
clone_size: few; j_call: TRBJ2-1; v_call: TRBV27; d_call: NA; cdr3_aa: CASSRSYRGLGNEQFF; cdr3_nt: TGTGCCAGCAGCCGATCTTACAGGGGACTCGGTAATGAGCAGTTCTTC
clone_size: NA; j_call: TRBJ2-3; v_call: TRBV12-3/TRBV12-4; d_call: TRBD1; cdr3_aa: CAGRQGRVSTDAQYF; cdr3_nt: TGTGCCGGCAGACAGGGGAGAGTTAGCACAGATGCGCAGTATTTT
clone_size: many; j_call: TRBJ1-5; v_call: TRBV6-2/TRBV6-3; d_call: NA; cdr3_aa: CASSYDPHSYDSNQPQHF; cdr3_nt: TGTGCCAGCAGTTACGATCCACACAGCTATGATAGCAATCAGCCCCAGCATTTT
clone_size: NA; j_call: TRBJ1-4; v_call: TRBV20-1; d_call: TRBD1; cdr3_aa: CSFEGAGGEKLFF; cdr3_nt: TGCAGTTTCGAGGGGGCAGGGGGTGAAAAACTGTTTTTT
clone_size: few; j_call: TRBJ2-7; v_call: TRBV4-3; d_call: NA; cdr3_aa: CASSPYGAGSYEQYF; cdr3_nt: TGCGCCAGCAGCCCCTATGGGGCGGGCTCCTACGAGCAGTACTTC
clone_size: NA; j_call: TRBJ1-4; v_call: TRBV29-1; d_call: TRBD1; cdr3_aa: CSVERRGQGEKLFF; cdr3_nt: TGCAGCGTTGAGCGGAGGGGGCAGGGTGAAAAACTGTTTTTT
clone_size: NA; j_call: TRBJ2-1; v_call: TRBV9; d_call: TRBD2; cdr3_aa: CASSVGLAGNNEQFF; cdr3_nt: TGTGCCAGCAGCGTGGGACTAGCGGGGAACAATGAGCAGTTCTTC
clone_size: NA; j_call: TRBJ1-2; v_call: TRBV12-3/TRBV12-4; d_call: NA; cdr3_aa: CASRGAGGSDTF; cdr3_nt: TGTGCCAGCAGGGGGGCCGGTGGTTCCGACACCTTC
clone_size: few; j_call: TRBJ1-5; v_call: TRBV20-1; d_call: TRBD1; cdr3_aa: CSAPRRGEGEPQHF; cdr3_nt: TGCAGTGCACCCCGCAGGGGGGAGGGTGAGCCCCAGCATTTT
clone_size: few; j_call: TRBJ2-5; v_call: TRBV20-1; d_call: NA; cdr3_aa: CSPKTRGQETQYF; cdr3_nt: TGCAGTCCAAAAACGCGGGGCCAAGAGACCCAGTACTTC
clone_size: NA; j_call: TRBJ2-1; v_call: TRBV27; d_call: NA; cdr3_aa: CASSLRPPRSSVSSYNEQFF; cdr3_nt: TGTGCCAGCAGTTTAAGGCCCCCCAGGTCAAGCGTCAGCTCCTACAATGAGCAGTTCTTC
clone_size: NA; j_call: TRBJ2-3; v_call: TRBV27; d_call: NA; cdr3_aa: CASSRGLWDTQYF; cdr3_nt: TGTGCCAGCAGCCGGGGTCTCTGGGATACGCAGTATTTT
clone_size: NA; j_call: TRBJ2-5; v_call: TRBV25-1; d_call: NA; cdr3_aa: CASSDNQRETQYF; cdr3_nt: TGTGCCAGCAGTGACAACCAGAGGGAGACCCAGTACTTC
clone_size: NA; j_call: TRBJ1-1; v_call: TRBV7-9; d_call: TRBD1; cdr3_aa: CASSWGQSRRFTEAFF; cdr3_nt: TGTGCCAGCAGCTGGGGACAGTCCAGGCGATTTACTGAAGCTTTCTTT
clone_size: NA; j_call: TRBJ2-3; v_call: TRBV5-1; d_call: NA; cdr3_aa: CASSLAAPQTDTQYF; cdr3_nt: TGCGCCAGCAGCTTGGCCGCCCCTCAGACAGATACGCAGTATTTT
clone_size: NA; j_call: TRBJ2-7; v_call: TRBV6-2/TRBV6-3; d_call: NA; cdr3_aa: CASSTVSYEQYF; cdr3_nt: TGTGCCAGCAGTACGGTCTCCTACGAGCAGTACTTC